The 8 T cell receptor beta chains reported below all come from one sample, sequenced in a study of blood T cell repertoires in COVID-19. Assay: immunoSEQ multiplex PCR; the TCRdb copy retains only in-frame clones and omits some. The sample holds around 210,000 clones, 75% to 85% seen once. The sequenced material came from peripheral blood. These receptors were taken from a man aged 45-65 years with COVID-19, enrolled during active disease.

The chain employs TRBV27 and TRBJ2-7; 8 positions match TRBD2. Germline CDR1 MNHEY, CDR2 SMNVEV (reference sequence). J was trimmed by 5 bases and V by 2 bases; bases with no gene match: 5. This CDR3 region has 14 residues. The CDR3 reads CASSLNGGEDEQYF. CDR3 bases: TGTGCCAGCAGTTTAAACGGGGGGGAAGACGAGCAGTACTTC.

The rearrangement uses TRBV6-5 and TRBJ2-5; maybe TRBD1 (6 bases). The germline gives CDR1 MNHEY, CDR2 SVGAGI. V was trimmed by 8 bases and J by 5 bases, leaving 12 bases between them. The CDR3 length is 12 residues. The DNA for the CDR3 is TGTGCCAGCGGCCAGGGGCTGGAGACCCAGTACTTC. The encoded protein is CASGQGLETQYF.

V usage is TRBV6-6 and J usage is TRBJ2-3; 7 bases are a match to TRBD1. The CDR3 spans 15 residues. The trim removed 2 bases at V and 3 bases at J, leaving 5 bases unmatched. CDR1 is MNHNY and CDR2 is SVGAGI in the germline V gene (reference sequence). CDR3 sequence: CASSYETGKTDTQYF. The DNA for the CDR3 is TGTGCCAGCAGTTACGAGACAGGGAAGACAGATACGCAGTATTTT.

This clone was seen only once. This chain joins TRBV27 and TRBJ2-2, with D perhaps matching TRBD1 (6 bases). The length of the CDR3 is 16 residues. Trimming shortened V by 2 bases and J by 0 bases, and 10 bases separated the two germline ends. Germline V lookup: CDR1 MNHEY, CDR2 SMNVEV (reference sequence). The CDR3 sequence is CASSLTTGTNTGELFF. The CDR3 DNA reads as TGTGCCAGCAGTTTAACGACAGGCACGAACACCGGGGAGCTGTTTTTT.

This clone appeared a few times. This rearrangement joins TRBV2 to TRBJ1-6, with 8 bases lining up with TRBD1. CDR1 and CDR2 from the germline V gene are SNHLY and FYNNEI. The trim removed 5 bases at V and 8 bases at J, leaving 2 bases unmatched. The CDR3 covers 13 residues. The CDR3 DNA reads TGTGCCAGCAGTACAGGGGGGTATTCACCCCTCCACTTT. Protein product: CASSTGGYSPLHF.

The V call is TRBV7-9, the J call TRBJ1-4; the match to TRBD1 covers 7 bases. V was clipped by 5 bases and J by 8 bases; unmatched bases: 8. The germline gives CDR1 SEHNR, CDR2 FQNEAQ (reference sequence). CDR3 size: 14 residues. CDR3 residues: CASSLRQGSEKLFF. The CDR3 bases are TGTGCCAGCAGCCTACGACAGGGCAGCGAAAAACTGTTTTTT.

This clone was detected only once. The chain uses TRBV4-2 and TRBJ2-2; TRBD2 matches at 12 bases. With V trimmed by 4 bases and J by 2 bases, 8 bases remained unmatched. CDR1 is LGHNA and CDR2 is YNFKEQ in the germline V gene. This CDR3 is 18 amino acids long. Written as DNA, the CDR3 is TGTGCCAGCAGCCTAACACTAGCGGGGGGCCCCAACACCGGGGAGCTGTTTTTT. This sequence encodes CASSLTLAGGPNTGELFF.

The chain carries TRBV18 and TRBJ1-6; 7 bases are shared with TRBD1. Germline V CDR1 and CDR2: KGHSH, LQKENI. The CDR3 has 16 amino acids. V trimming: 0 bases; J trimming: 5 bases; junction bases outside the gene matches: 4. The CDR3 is CASSPPMTGNNSPLHF. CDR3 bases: TGTGCCAGCTCACCACCGATGACAGGGAATAATTCACCCCTCCACTTT.